This T cell receptor (delta chain) was identified in a study of gamma-delta T cells after stem cell transplantation (dated by TCRdb to the mid-2010s). In the germline V gene, CDR1 corresponds to GEAIGNYY and CDR2 to EKD. The CDR3 measures 16 amino acids from cysteine to phenylalanine. Only CDR3 DNA remains: 48 bases, in frame from the first base. V is pruned by 1 base and J by 4 bases, leaving 9 bases of the junction without a gene match. This clone was seen a handful of times. There is no known antigen for this receptor. A far larger clone is one base from this, pointing to a likely read error. The protocol used for the library was RT-PCR. Sequenced on an Illumina MiSeq. The public reads were reprocessed by TCRdb using CATT, and rows of matching DNA were later combined. The sample contains about 1,400 delta-chain clones, around 14% of them found a single time. The ten largest clones add up to nearly 60% of the sample.

The chain employs TRDV2 and TRDJ1, and TRDD3 matches 9 of the central bases. Sequenced material: gamma-delta T cells. This TCR derives from a human donor. It is not recorded whose cells these are; they may come from a transplant donor. The encoded CDR3 is CACDTLGDSKIDKLIF. The nucleotides are TGTGCCTGTGACACGCTGGGGGATTCCAAGATCGATAAACTCATCTTT.